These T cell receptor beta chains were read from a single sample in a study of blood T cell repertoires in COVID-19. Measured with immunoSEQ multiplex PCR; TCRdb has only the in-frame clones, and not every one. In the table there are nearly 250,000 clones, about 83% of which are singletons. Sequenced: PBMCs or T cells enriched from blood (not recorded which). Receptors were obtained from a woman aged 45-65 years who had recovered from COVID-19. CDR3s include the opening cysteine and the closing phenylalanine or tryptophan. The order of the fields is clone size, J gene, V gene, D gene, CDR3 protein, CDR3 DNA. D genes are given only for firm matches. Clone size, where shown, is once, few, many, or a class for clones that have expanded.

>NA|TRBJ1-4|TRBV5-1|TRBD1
CASKATGGSYEKLFF
TGCGCCAGCAAGGCGACAGGGGGGTCATATGAAAAACTGTTTTTT
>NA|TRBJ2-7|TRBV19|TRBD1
CASTPRQGVYEQYF
TGTGCCAGTACCCCAAGACAGGGCGTCTACGAGCAGTACTTC
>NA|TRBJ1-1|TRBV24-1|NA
CATSEGTSDSEAFF
TGTGCCACCAGTGAGGGGACAAGTGACTCTGAAGCTTTCTTT
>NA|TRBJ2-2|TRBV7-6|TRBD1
CASSRGTAGELFF
TGTGCCAGCAGCCGAGGGACAGCCGGGGAGCTGTTTTTT
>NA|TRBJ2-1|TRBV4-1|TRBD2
CASSSSGTSSYNEQFF
TGCGCCAGCAGCTCCTCCGGGACTAGCTCCTACAATGAGCAGTTCTTC
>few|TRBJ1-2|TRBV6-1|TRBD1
CASSEVRTGGGYTF
TGTGCCAGCAGTGAAGTGCGGACAGGGGGTGGCTACACCTTC
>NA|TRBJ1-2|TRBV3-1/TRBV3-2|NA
CASSQQGRLGGYTF
TGTGCCAGCAGCCAGCAGGGGCGCTTAGGTGGCTACACCTTC
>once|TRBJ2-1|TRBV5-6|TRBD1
CASREAGTGINEQFF
TGTGCCAGCAGGGAGGCCGGGACAGGGATCAATGAGCAGTTCTTC
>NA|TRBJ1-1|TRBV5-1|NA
CASSLSPEAFF
TGCGCCAGCAGCTTGTCTCCGGAAGCTTTCTTT
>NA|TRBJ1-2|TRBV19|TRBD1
CASSTIDRGMNYGYTF
TGTGCCAGTAGTACGATAGACAGGGGCATGAACTATGGCTACACCTTC
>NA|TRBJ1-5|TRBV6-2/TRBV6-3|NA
CASSYSPPGYNQPQHF
TGTGCCAGCAGTTATTCGCCCCCCGGGTACAATCAGCCCCAGCATTTT
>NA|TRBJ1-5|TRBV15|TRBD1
CATSLDRGHQPQHF
TGTGCCACCAGCCTGGACAGGGGGCATCAGCCCCAGCATTTT
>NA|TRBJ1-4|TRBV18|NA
CASSPRDNINEKLFF
TGTGCCAGCTCCCCCAGGGATAATATTAATGAAAAACTGTTTTTT
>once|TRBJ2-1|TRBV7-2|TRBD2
CASSLGGRVVYEQFF
TGTGCCAGCAGCTTAGGAGGGAGGGTCGTGTATGAGCAGTTCTTC
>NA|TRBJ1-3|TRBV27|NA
CASSLSASSGNTIYF
TGTGCCAGCAGTTTATCCGCGTCCTCTGGAAACACCATATATTTT
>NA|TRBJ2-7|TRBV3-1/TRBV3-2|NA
CASSQVAGFNRLEQYF
TGTGCCAGCAGCCAAGTTGCGGGATTTAATAGACTCGAGCAGTACTTC
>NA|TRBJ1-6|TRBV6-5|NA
CASRLGSPLHF
TGTGCCAGCAGACTTGGTTCACCCCTCCACTTT
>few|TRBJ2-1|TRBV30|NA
CALRLPLYGEQFF
TGTGCCTTACGTCTCCCACTATACGGTGAGCAGTTCTTC
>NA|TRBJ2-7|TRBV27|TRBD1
CASSSQIRDRGGEQYF
TGTGCCAGCAGTTCCCAGATCCGGGACAGGGGGGGTGAGCAGTACTTC
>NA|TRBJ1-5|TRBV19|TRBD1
CASSTRTGVSNQPQHF
TGTGCCAGTAGTACCCGGACAGGGGTTAGCAATCAGCCCCAGCATTTT
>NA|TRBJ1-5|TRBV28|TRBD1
CARKLRDRFQPQHF
TGTGCCAGGAAATTAAGGGACAGGTTTCAGCCCCAGCATTTT
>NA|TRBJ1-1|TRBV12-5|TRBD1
CASGFLRILTLLKDRADTEAFF
TGTGCTAGTGGTTTCCTTAGGATCTTGACTTTGCTCAAAGACAGGGCGGACACTGAAGCTTTCTTT
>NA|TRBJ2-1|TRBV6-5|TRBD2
CASRILAGAVNEQFF
TGTGCCAGCAGAATACTAGCGGGCGCCGTCAATGAGCAGTTCTTC
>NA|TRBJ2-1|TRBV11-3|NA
CASSLRVSQGNEQFF
TGTGCCAGCAGCTTACGAGTTTCACAGGGCAATGAGCAGTTCTTC
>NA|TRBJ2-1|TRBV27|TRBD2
CASSLGGGRNEQFF
TGTGCCAGCAGTTTAGGGGGGGGAAGAAATGAGCAGTTCTTC
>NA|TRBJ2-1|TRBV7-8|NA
CASRLNRQVEVEQFF
TGTGCCAGCAGACTAAATCGACAGGTTGAGGTTGAGCAGTTCTTC
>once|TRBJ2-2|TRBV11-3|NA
CASSFKRGSTGELFF
TGTGCCAGCAGCTTCAAGAGGGGGAGCACCGGGGAGCTGTTTTTT
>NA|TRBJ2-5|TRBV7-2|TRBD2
CASSSLLAGGGHF
TGTGCCAGCAGCTCTCTCCTAGCGGGAGGGGGGCACTTC
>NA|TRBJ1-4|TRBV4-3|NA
CASSPRPGSGEKLFF
TGCGCCAGCAGCCCGAGACCGGGTTCGGGGGAAAAACTGTTTTTT
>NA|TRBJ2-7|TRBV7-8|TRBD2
CASSVGLASYEQYF
TGTGCCAGCAGCGTGGGACTAGCGAGCTACGAGCAGTACTTC
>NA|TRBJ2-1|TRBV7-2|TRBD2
CASSPEVAGGLEQFF
TGTGCCAGCAGCCCAGAGGTAGCGGGAGGCTTGGAGCAGTTCTTC
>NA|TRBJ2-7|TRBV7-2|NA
CASSLMGGGLYEQYF
TGTGCCAGCAGCTTAATGGGAGGGGGACTCTACGAGCAGTACTTC
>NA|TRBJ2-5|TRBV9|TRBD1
CASSAMTGLETQYF
TGTGCCAGCAGCGCGATGACAGGGTTAGAGACCCAGTACTTC
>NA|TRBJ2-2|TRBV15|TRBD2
CATSAPRTSGSPGELFF
TGTGCCACCAGCGCCCCGCGGACTAGCGGGAGCCCCGGGGAGCTGTTTTTT
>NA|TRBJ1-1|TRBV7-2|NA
CASSLPPFLRRTEAFF
TGTGCCAGCAGCTTGCCCCCCTTCCTACGGCGGACTGAAGCTTTCTTT
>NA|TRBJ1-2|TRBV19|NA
CASSIGSNYGYTF
TGTGCCAGTAGTATCGGGAGTAACTATGGCTACACCTTC
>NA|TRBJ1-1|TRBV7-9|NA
CASSSHREDLTEAFF
TGTGCCAGCAGCTCCCACAGGGAAGATCTGACTGAAGCTTTCTTT
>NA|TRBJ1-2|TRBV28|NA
CASSLEVTGIRYGYTF
TGTGCCAGCAGTTTAGAAGTTACAGGCATTCGCTATGGCTACACCTTC
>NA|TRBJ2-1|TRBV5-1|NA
CASSIYNEQFF
TGCGCCAGCAGCATATACAATGAGCAGTTCTTC
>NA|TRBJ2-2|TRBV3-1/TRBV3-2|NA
CASSPSLVTGELFF
TGTGCCAGCAGCCCTTCACTGGTAACCGGGGAGCTGTTTTTT
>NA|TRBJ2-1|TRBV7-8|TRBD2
CASSPRTSYDEQFF
TGTGCCAGCAGCCCCCGGACTAGCTACGATGAGCAGTTCTTC
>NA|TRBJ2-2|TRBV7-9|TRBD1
CASSGWTGGGTGELFF
TGTGCCAGCAGCGGCTGGACAGGGGGTGGTACCGGGGAGCTGTTTTTT
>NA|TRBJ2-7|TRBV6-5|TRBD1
CASSYSDGQAYEQYF
TGTGCCAGCAGTTACTCGGATGGACAGGCCTACGAGCAGTACTTC
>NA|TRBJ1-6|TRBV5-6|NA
CASSYRDKNSPLHF
TGTGCCAGCAGCTACCGGGACAAGAATTCACCCCTCCACTTT
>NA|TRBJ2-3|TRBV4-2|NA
CASSPSSVEADTQYF
TGTGCCAGCAGCCCCTCGTCCGTCGAGGCAGATACGCAGTATTTT
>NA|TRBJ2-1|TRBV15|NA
CATSRDRPPAEEQFF
TGTGCCACCAGCAGAGATCGGCCACCAGCGGAGGAGCAGTTCTTC
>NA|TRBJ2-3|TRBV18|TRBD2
CASSPGRGGSDTQYF
TGTGCCAGCTCACCAGGCCGGGGGGGATCAGATACGCAGTATTTT